This T cell receptor (beta chain) appears in the sequencing data of a study of cytomegalovirus exposure and HLA in healthy donors. Study conclusions and caveats: In an earlier analysis, in some 540 donors, most V segments appeared productive either ~90% or ~30% of the time.

Details on this clone: Its target is unknown.

The study ran its PCR with 60 Vbeta and 13 Jbeta primers. Sequencing was performed with immunoSEQ multiplex PCR; in TCRdb, only in-frame clones are kept and a portion is missing. The data show fewer than 250,000 clones, over 80% seen once. Germline loops: CDR1 LGHNA, CDR2 YNFKEQ. The CDR3 contains 16 residues. V trimming: 1 base; J trimming: 6 bases; junction bases outside the gene matches: 4. This sequence joins TRBV4-2 and TRBJ2-3, with 13 bases aligning to TRBD2. This TCR was recovered from a man aged 35 to 55 in good health and CMV-seropositive. The sequenced sample was PBMCs. The CDR3 bases are TGTGCCAGCAGCCAAGGAGGACTAGCGGGAGTTGATACGCAGTATTTT. The encoded protein is CASSQGGLAGVDTQYF.